This passage covers 17 T cell receptor beta chains from one sample sequenced in a study of blood T cell repertoires in COVID-19. Profiled with immunoSEQ multiplex PCR; TCRdb holds only in-frame clones, not every one. The repertoire holds approximately 230,000 clones, with around nine tenths as singletons. The sequenced sample consisted of PBMCs or T cells enriched from blood (not recorded which). The receptor source for this set is a woman aged 18 to 35 who had recovered from COVID-19.

Only one count was recorded for this clone. V and J are TRBV6-4 and TRBJ1-1; D uncertain. Trimming took off 0 bases at V and 1 base at J, with 3 bases between the two ends. Germline V gene data show CDR1 as MRHNA and CDR2 as SNTAGT. This CDR3 comprises 13 residues. The CDR3 DNA reads TGTGCCAGCAGTGACTCGGCGAACACTGAAGCTTTCTTT. It yields the protein CASSDSANTEAFF.

V usage is TRBV25-1 and J usage is TRBJ1-2; 7 bases match TRBD1. The trim removed 4 bases at V and 4 bases at J, leaving 0 bases unmatched. Germline-derived CDR1 and CDR2 are MGHDK and SYGVNS. This CDR3 has 12 amino acids. As DNA, the CDR3 is TGTGCCAGCAGTGGGGACAGCTATGGCTACACCTTC. The encoded protein is CASSGDSYGYTF.

The rearrangement uses TRBV7-9 and TRBJ2-1; D uncertain. The V end was cut by 2 bases, the J end by 9 bases, with 8 bases between. This CDR3 contains 12 residues. CDR1 is SEHNR and CDR2 is FQNEAQ in the germline V gene (reference sequence). The CDR3 spells CASSLSGREQFF. The CDR3 region has the DNA TGTGCCAGCAGCTTATCTGGGCGTGAGCAGTTCTTC.

The chain's CDR3 is CASSSKTGSDTQYF. DNA for the CDR3: TGTGCCAGCAGCTCAAAAACAGGATCAGATACGCAGTATTTT. This chain joins TRBV7-3 and TRBJ2-3; D is possibly TRBD1 (5 bases). Per the germline V gene, CDR1 is SGHTA and CDR2 is FQGTGA. CDR3 length equals 14 residues. Trimming took 4 bases from V and 4 from J, leaving 12 bases between them.

The gene calls are TRBV15 and TRBJ1-5; 7 nucleotides match TRBD1. Germline CDR1 and CDR2: LNHNV and YYDKDF (reference sequence). The CDR3 runs 15 residues. The J segment lost 5 bases and the V segment lost 2 bases, leaving 6 bases of the junction unmatched. This CDR3 reads CATSRPGGYDQPQHF. In DNA form, the CDR3 reads TGTGCCACCAGCAGACCAGGGGGATACGATCAGCCCCAGCATTTT.

The V and J genes are TRBV3-1 (or the pseudogene TRBV3-2) and TRBJ2-1, with 9 bases aligning to TRBD1. The CDR3 extends over 15 amino acids. CDR1 is LGHDT, CDR2 YNNKEL, per germline (reference sequence). The junction had 7 bases not matched to a gene; V was cut back by 5 bases and J by 5 bases. The CDR3 DNA is TGTGCCAGCAGCAGGCGGGACAGGGCCAACAATGAGCAGTTCTTC. As protein: CASSRRDRANNEQFF.

The V call is TRBV28, the J call TRBJ1-1; tentative D call: TRBD1 (6 bases). The CDR3 sequence is 17 residues long. V lost 4 bases and J 0 bases, leaving 18 bases between the germline ends. The germline CDR1 and CDR2 sequences are MDHEN and SYDVKM. This chain's CDR3 is CASSSPSGEFMNTEAFF. CDR3 DNA sequence: TGTGCCAGCAGTTCTCCCTCAGGGGAGTTCATGAACACTGAAGCTTTCTTT.

The V and J genes are TRBV4-3 and TRBJ2-7; the match to TRBD2 covers 9 bases. The germline CDR1 and CDR2 sequences are LGHNA and YSLEER. V lost 0 bases, J lost 0 bases, and 12 bases stayed unmatched. The CDR3 has 19 amino acids. CDR3 protein: CASSQDTLAGAPSSYEQYF. The CDR3 DNA follows: TGCGCCAGCAGCCAAGATACATTAGCGGGGGCCCCTAGCTCCTACGAGCAGTACTTC.

This chain connects TRBV5-1 to TRBJ2-5; 12 nucleotides match TRBD1. V shed 4 bases and J 4 bases; nucleotides not matched to a gene: 8. From germline, CDR1 is SGHRS and CDR2 YFSETQ. The CDR3 has 16 amino acids. Here the CDR3 DNA reads TGCGCCAGCAGCGAAGGGACAGGGGGCTTTGGAGAGACCCAGTACTTC. Encoded protein: CASSEGTGGFGETQYF.

The V gene is TRBV27, the J gene TRBJ2-5, with D unresolved. This CDR3 spans 13 amino acids. Germline CDR1 is MNHEY and CDR2 is SMNVEV (reference sequence). V gave up 4 bases and J gave up 2 bases, with 8 bases separating them. The CDR3 coding sequence is TGTGCCAGCAGTTCCCAGAGGCAAGAGACCCAGTACTTC. Its translation: CASSSQRQETQYF.

Details on this clone: Other DNA sequences in the same sample also yield this CDR3. The rearrangement joins TRBV19 to TRBJ2-7; 11 positions match TRBD1. CDR1 and CDR2 from the germline V gene are LNHDA and SQIVND (reference sequence). Trimming at V came to 5 bases and at J to 2 bases, leaving 2 bases not matched to a gene. This CDR3 is 14 amino acids long. In DNA form, the CDR3 reads TGTGCCAGTAGTCCGGGACAGGGGGCCTACGAGCAGTACTTC. Translation: CASSPGQGAYEQYF.

This clone appeared once. DNA of the CDR3: TGTGCCAGCAGCCCGACTGGGGGAAACACCATATATTTT. Translated, it gives CASSPTGGNTIYF. V usage is TRBV6-5 and J usage is TRBJ1-3; D gene ambiguous. V shed 6 bases and J shed 4 bases, with 10 bases lying between them. The V gene's germline CDR1 is MNHEY and CDR2 SVGAGI. This CDR3 is 13 amino acids long.

This chain joins TRBV18 and TRBJ1-3; D is unclear. Germline values: CDR1 KGHSH, CDR2 LQKENI. This CDR3 comprises 17 residues. V was trimmed by 4 bases and J by 0 bases, leaving 16 bases between them. CDR3 sequence (DNA): TGTGCCAGCTCACTGGAGCAAAAACACCGCTCTGGAAACACCATATATTTT. Its protein product is CASSLEQKHRSGNTIYF.

The table lists this clone with a few counts. This chain connects TRBV7-9 to TRBJ2-7; no clear D. CDR3 size: 12 residues. Deletions cut 3 bases from V and 2 bases from J, with 5 bases between. CDR1 and CDR2 (germline): SEHNR, FQNEAQ (reference sequence). CDR3 sequence reads: CASSLAAYEQYF. The CDR3, as DNA: TGTGCCAGCAGCTTGGCCGCCTACGAGCAGTACTTC.

The count of this clone is one. The V call is TRBV6-5, the J call TRBJ1-2, with D unclear. Trimming took off 0 bases at V and 8 bases at J, with 16 bases between the two ends. The CDR3 consists of 15 residues. Germline V lookup: CDR1 MNHEY, CDR2 SVGAGI. The CDR3 loop reads CASSYSGQVPLGYTF. The CDR3 nucleotides read TGTGCCAGCAGTTACTCGGGTCAGGTACCGCTAGGCTACACCTTC.

This chain connects TRBV6-4 to TRBJ2-5; tentatively, D is TRBD1 (6 bases). CDR1 and CDR2 (germline): MRHNA, SNTAGT. There are 13 residues in the CDR3. V lost 3 bases and J lost 5, with 10 bases in between. The CDR3 spells CASSETGMETQYF. DNA for the CDR3: TGTGCCAGCAGTGAAACAGGGATGGAGACCCAGTACTTC.

A single count supports this clone. This sequence joins TRBV18 and TRBJ2-7, with D perhaps matching TRBD2 (5 bases). Between the trimmed V and J ends, which lost 3 bases and 3 bases, there was a span of 12 bases. The CDR3 has 14 residues. Germline V gene data show CDR1 as KGHSH and CDR2 as LQKENI. For the CDR3, the DNA is TGTGCCAGCTCACCTAGTCAGCGGCTCTACGAGCAGTACTTC. Translation: CASSPSQRLYEQYF.